Listed here are 29 T cell receptor beta chains from one sample, sequenced in a study of read filtering for tumor transcriptome and immune sequencing. From around 440 ng of RNA, a library with molecular barcoded alpha/delta and beta/gamma adaptors was made. TCRdb independently ran MiXCR on the reads; one entry per CDR3 protein. The profile covers around 65,000 distinct CDR3 sequences, with about 19% appearing a single time and more than 13% taken by the ten largest. Sequenced: a population of CD138-negative cells sorted from bone marrow. These receptors were taken from a donor aged 40 or older with multiple myeloma.

This clonotype came up once. At one of its ends the junction is not consistent with the germline gene, which may arise from a read error. This chain uses TRBV20-1 with TRBJ2-7; perhaps TRBD2 as D (6 bases). The CDR3 covers 16 residues. The germline gives CDR1 DFQATT, CDR2 SNEGSKA (reference sequence). CDR3 coding DNA: TGCGGTGCTAGAGATAAGCCAGCGGGCCTCTCCTACGGGCAGTACTTC. Protein: CGARDKPAGLSYGQYF.

This clonotype has ten or more counts. This chain uses TRBV29-1 with TRBJ1-1; D remains ambiguous. This CDR3 spans 11 amino acids. Per germline, CDR1 SQVTM and CDR2 ANQGSEA. The V and J ends lost 6 bases and 5 bases respectively, with 10 bases between them. Here the CDR3 reads CSVLLGTEAFF. The CDR3, as DNA: TGCAGCGTCCTACTCGGGACTGAAGCTTTCTTT.

This clonotype was observed at least ten times. J is TRBJ2-3 and V is TRBV10-3; 9 nucleotides match TRBD1. The length of the CDR3 is 15 residues. Germline loops: CDR1 ENHRY, CDR2 SYGVKD. V lost 10 bases and J lost 3; bases outside the gene matches: 11. Here the CDR3 reads CATSGRDRDTDTQYF. CDR3 sequence (DNA): TGTGCCACATCTGGTCGGGACAGGGATACAGATACGCAGTATTTT.

This clonotype was detected only a few times. With a much larger clone just one base away, this may be a read error. The V gene is TRBV29-1, the J gene TRBJ2-1; no definite D call. This CDR3 has 11 residues. Germline V gene sequence: CDR1 SQVTM, CDR2 ANQGSEA. CDR3: CSVVSYNEQSF. In nucleotides, the CDR3 is TGCAGCGTTGTTAGCTACAATGAGCAGTCCTTC.

About this clonotype itself: Just one base apart from a much larger clone, this may be a read error. This chain joins TRBV29-1 and TRBJ2-3, with 8 bases matching TRBD2. CDR3 length: 12 amino acids. CDR1 is SQVTM, CDR2 ANQGSEA, per germline. The V and J ends lost 7 bases and 8 bases, in that order; junction bases with no gene match: 8. The DNA for the CDR3 is TGCAGCGCCATTCCAACTAGCGGTACGCAGTATTTT. Translation gives CSAIPTSGTQYF.

This clonotype was recorded many times. The gene calls are TRBV20-1 and TRBJ1-1; D might be TRBD1 (5 bases). V gave up 0 bases and J gave up 5 bases, with 13 bases separating them. The CDR3 length is 14 residues. The V gene's germline CDR1 is DFQATT and CDR2 SNEGSKA (reference sequence). The CDR3 loop is CSARDSREGTEAFF. CDR3 DNA sequence: TGCAGTGCTAGAGATTCCAGGGAGGGTACTGAAGCTTTCTTT.

Ten or more counts support this clonotype. The chain has TRBV5-6 and TRBJ1-5; TRBD1 matches 7 bases. The germline V gene has CDR1 SGHDT and CDR2 YYEEEE. V shed 2 bases, J shed 0 bases, and the junction held 8 bases outside the gene matches. The CDR3 spans 17 residues. The CDR3 spells CASSFWDRFYSNQPQHF. The CDR3 coding sequence is TGTGCCAGCAGCTTCTGGGACAGATTTTATAGCAATCAGCCCCAGCATTTT. The entire variable domain, with the rest obtained from reference TRBV5-6 and TRBJ1-5, is as follows: DAGVTQSPTHLIKTRGQQVTLRCSPKSGHDTVSWYQQALGQGPQFIFQYYEEEERQRGNFPDRFSGHQFPNYSSELNVNALLLGDSALYLCASSFWDRFYSNQPQHFGDGTRLSIL.

Points on this clonotype: With a much larger clone just one base away, this may be a read error. The V gene is TRBV20-1, the J gene TRBJ1-5; weak D call: TRBD1 (5 bases). This CDR3 region has 14 residues. Germline CDR1 reads DFQATT; CDR2 reads SNEGSKA (reference sequence). CDR3: CSARPGSDNQPQQF. CDR3 sequence (DNA): TGCAGTGCTCGTCCAGGGTCGGACAATCAGCCCCAGCAGTTT.

This clonotype was seen many times. The rearrangement uses TRBV27 and TRBJ1-1; D might be TRBD1 (5 bases). Germline CDR1 and CDR2: MNHEY and SMNVEV (reference sequence). The V end lost 5 bases, the J end lost 1 base, and 11 bases lay between the germline ends. CDR3 length: 14 amino acids. The CDR3 loop is CASSPWGGNTEAFF. CDR3 nucleotides: TGTGCCAGCAGTCCCTGGGGGGGGAACACTGAAGCTTTCTTT.

This clonotype was seen many times. The CDR3 nucleotides read TGTGCCAGCAGCCAACAGCCAGGGGCAGGGAACACTGAAGCTTTCTTT. Protein product: CASSQQPGAGNTEAFF. The V gene is TRBV3-1, the J gene TRBJ1-1, with D maybe TRBD1 (6 bases). This CDR3 contains 16 residues. V was pared by 2 bases and J by 1 base, with 14 bases between. Germline V gives CDR1 LGHDT, CDR2 YNNKEL (reference sequence).

Remarks on this clonotype: In this CDR3 the conserved last residue, phenylalanine or tryptophan, is missing, so a read error is likely. The chain employs TRBV12-3 or TRBV12-4 and TRBJ2-1; D is perhaps TRBD1 (5 bases). The CDR3 runs to 12 residues. Trimming cost V 6 bases and J 6 bases, with 9 bases left between them. The CDR3 region is CASSLRGNEQFL. Here the CDR3 DNA reads TGTGCCAGCAGCCTTAGGGGCAATGAGCAGTTCCTC.

This clonotype was detected ten times or more. The rearrangement joins TRBV18 to TRBJ2-1; D remains unclear. V was trimmed by 3 bases and J by 0 bases, leaving 9 bases between them. Germline V gene data show CDR1 as KGHSH and CDR2 as LQKENI. The CDR3 spans 15 residues. In DNA, the CDR3 is TGTGCCAGCTCACCGGTTTTAGGCTCCTACAATGAGCAGTTCTTC. Translated, it gives CASSPVLGSYNEQFF.

This clonotype was observed at least ten times. The chain links TRBV10-1 to TRBJ2-3, with D perhaps matching TRBD2 (6 bases). Germline V lookup: CDR1 WNHNN, CDR2 SYGVQD (reference sequence). This CDR3 contains 14 residues. Deletions cut 4 bases from V and 4 bases from J, with 12 bases between. The CDR3 sequence is CASSAFGSADTQYF. The CDR3 nucleotides are TGCGCCAGCAGTGCTTTCGGGAGTGCAGATACGCAGTATTTT.

Notes on this clonotype: This may be a read error: a much more frequent sequence differs by one nucleotide. V usage is TRBV7-6 and J usage is TRBJ2-2, with D uncertain. Germline CDR1 is SGHVS and CDR2 is FNYEAQ. The CDR3 extends over 15 amino acids. The CDR3 DNA is TGTGCCGGCAGCCCCAGCGACCGTGGGTCCGGGGAGCTGTTTTTT. As protein: CAGSPSDRGSGELFF.

As concerns this clonotype: Just one base apart from a much larger clone, this may be a read error. The V gene is TRBV7-9, the J gene TRBJ1-5; possibly TRBD1 for D (6 bases). The CDR3 is 15 residues long. Germline CDR1 is SEHNR and CDR2 is FQNEAQ (reference sequence). Trimming stripped 4 bases from V and 9 bases from J, with 19 bases between. The CDR3 coding sequence is TGTGCCAGCAGCTGGGGGGCAGGGGCCTTCGGGCCCCAGCATTTT. It specifies CASSWGAGAFGPQHF.

This clonotype appeared a few times. The rearrangement joins TRBV7-2 to TRBJ1-5; TRBD1 might be the D (5 bases). This CDR3 region has 14 residues. Germline CDR1 reads SGHTA; CDR2 reads FQGNSA. V lost 3 bases and J 4 bases, leaving 10 bases between the germline ends. CDR3 DNA sequence: TGTGCCAGCAGCTTCGACAGCCTTAATCAGCCCCAGCATTTT. It codes for CASSFDSLNQPQHF.

This clonotype has a count of ten or more. V is TRBV6-5 and J is TRBJ1-1; a possible D gene is TRBD1 (5 bases). CDR1 and CDR2 from the germline V gene are MNHEY and SVGAGI. V lost 5 bases, J lost 1 base, and 14 bases lay in between. This CDR3 comprises 15 residues. The chain's CDR3 is CASSEQDSKNTEAFF. The CDR3 DNA sequence: TGTGCCAGCAGTGAACAGGATTCCAAGAACACTGAAGCTTTCTTT.

This chain links TRBV24-1 with TRBJ2-2; 7 bases are a match to TRBD1. Germline assignment: CDR1 KGHDR and CDR2 SFDVKD. The length of the CDR3 is 14 residues. V shed 4 bases, J shed 4 bases, and the junction held 2 bases outside the gene matches. Here the CDR3 DNA reads TGTGCCACCAGTGACTGGACAGGCACCGGGGAGCTGTTTTTT. Translated: CATSDWTGTGELFF.

This clonotype was seen ten or more times. This chain joins TRBV5-1 and TRBJ2-6; 12 nucleotides agree with TRBD1. V lost 2 bases to trimming and J lost 3 bases; unmatched junction nucleotides: 6. Germline CDR1 reads SGHRS; CDR2 reads YFSETQ. This CDR3 spans 18 amino acids. This CDR3 reads CASSFRDRGLHGANVLTF. CDR3 coding DNA: TGCGCCAGCAGCTTCCGGGACAGGGGGCTTCATGGGGCCAACGTCCTGACTTTC.

The sample holds many counts of this clonotype. The V call is TRBV6-5, the J call TRBJ2-1; either TRBD1 or TRBD2 may supply D (5 bases each). Trimming took 6 bases from V and 7 from J, leaving 16 bases between them. The CDR3 spans 14 residues. Per germline, CDR1 MNHEY and CDR2 SVGAGI. The CDR3 loop is CASRGPSNGNEQFF. As DNA, the CDR3 is TGTGCCAGCAGGGGGCCTAGCAATGGAAATGAGCAGTTCTTC.

This clonotype was detected many times. CDR3 sequence: CASSPQGHRGDTQYF. The CDR3 DNA follows: TGTGCCAGCAGTCCCCAGGGCCATCGGGGAGATACGCAGTATTTT. This chain links TRBV12-3 or TRBV12-4 with TRBJ2-3, with D perhaps assigned TRBD1 or TRBD2 (5 bases each). This CDR3 has 15 residues. With 5 bases removed from V and 5 bases from J, the gap between germline ends came to 17 bases.

This clonotype was found many times. V is TRBV29-1 and J is TRBJ2-1; TRBD1 aligns across 8 bases. CDR3 length: 12 amino acids. The germline V gene encodes CDR1 SQVTM and CDR2 ANQGSEA. V shed 6 bases, J shed 8 bases, and the junction held 6 bases outside the gene matches. This chain's CDR3 is CSVGQGAYEQFF. The CDR3 bases are TGCAGCGTGGGGCAGGGGGCATATGAGCAGTTCTTC.

This clonotype is judged medium-sized. The chain employs TRBV5-1 and TRBJ2-5; D is possibly TRBD1 (6 bases). CDR1 and CDR2 from the germline V gene are SGHRS and YFSETQ. CDR3 length: 15 amino acids. V was pared by 3 bases and J by 2 bases, with 14 bases between. DNA of the CDR3: TGCGCCAGCAGCTCCCGGGACACCCCTCAAGAGACCCAGTACTTC. This sequence encodes CASSSRDTPQETQYF. The full variable domain, in which reference TRBV5-1 and TRBJ2-5 provide the parts outside the CDR3, is KAGVTQTPRYLIKTRGQQVTLSCSPISGHRSVSWYQQTPGQGLQFLFEYFSETQRNKGNFPGRFSGRQFSNSRSEMNVSTLELGDSALYLCASSSRDTPQETQYFGPGTRLLVL.

This clonotype has at least ten counts. The rearrangement joins TRBV29-1 to TRBJ2-5; TRBD1 is a possible D gene (5 bases). The CDR3 loop spans 12 amino acids. Deletions cut 8 bases from V and 2 bases from J, with 12 bases between. Germline V gene data show CDR1 as SQVTM and CDR2 as ANQGSEA. CDR3 residues: CSTGQAQETQYF. The CDR3, as DNA: TGCAGCACTGGACAAGCACAAGAGACCCAGTACTTC.

This chain connects TRBV5-5 to TRBJ1-5; D uncertain. CDR1 is SGHKS and CDR2 is YYEKEE in the germline V gene (reference sequence). The CDR3 extends over 13 amino acids. Trimming left V 4 bases short and J 5 bases short, with 10 bases between. The CDR3 region is CASSPSGDQPQHF. CDR3 coding DNA: TGTGCCAGCAGCCCGTCGGGCGATCAGCCCCAGCATTTT.

As regards this clonotype: In this CDR3 the conserved last residue, phenylalanine or tryptophan, is missing, so a read error is likely. The chain has TRBV3-1 and TRBJ2-6, with 7 positions matching TRBD1. The CDR3 consists of 15 residues. Germline V gene sequence: CDR1 LGHDT, CDR2 YNNKEL (reference sequence). CDR3 sequence (DNA): TGTGCCGGCAGCAGGGGGTCCGCTGGGGCCAACGTCCTGACTTCC. This codes for CAGSRGSAGANVLTS.

On this clonotype itself: This may arise from a read error, as a much more abundant clone is one base away. The chain uses TRBV24-1 and TRBJ2-3; no definite D call. Per the germline V gene, CDR1 is KGHDR and CDR2 is SFDVKD. The CDR3 covers 11 residues. This chain's CDR3 is CAPSRADAQYF. The CDR3 bases are TGTGCCCCCAGCCGTGCAGATGCGCAGTATTTT.

This clonotype was recorded many times. In DNA, the CDR3 is TGTGCCAGCACACCAAGTCGGGGCGCTAGGGAAGCTTTCTTT. Encoded protein: CASTPSRGAREAFF. The chain uses TRBV6-1 and TRBJ1-1; possibly TRBD1 for D (5 bases). The CDR3 has 14 residues. V was pared by 7 bases and J by 8 bases, with 20 bases between. Germline loops: CDR1 MNHNS, CDR2 SASEGT.

This clonotype was seen ten or more times. The CDR3 protein is CAWDPARTSGRAGFYEQYF. The CDR3 DNA sequence: TGTGCCTGGGACCCCGCCCGGACTAGCGGGAGGGCCGGATTTTACGAGCAGTACTTC. The genes are TRBV30 and TRBJ2-7; TRBD2 agrees at 15 bases. Germline CDR1 is GTSNPN and CDR2 is SVGIG (reference sequence). CDR3 size: 19 residues. V shed 5 bases and J 4 bases; nucleotides not matched to a gene: 18.